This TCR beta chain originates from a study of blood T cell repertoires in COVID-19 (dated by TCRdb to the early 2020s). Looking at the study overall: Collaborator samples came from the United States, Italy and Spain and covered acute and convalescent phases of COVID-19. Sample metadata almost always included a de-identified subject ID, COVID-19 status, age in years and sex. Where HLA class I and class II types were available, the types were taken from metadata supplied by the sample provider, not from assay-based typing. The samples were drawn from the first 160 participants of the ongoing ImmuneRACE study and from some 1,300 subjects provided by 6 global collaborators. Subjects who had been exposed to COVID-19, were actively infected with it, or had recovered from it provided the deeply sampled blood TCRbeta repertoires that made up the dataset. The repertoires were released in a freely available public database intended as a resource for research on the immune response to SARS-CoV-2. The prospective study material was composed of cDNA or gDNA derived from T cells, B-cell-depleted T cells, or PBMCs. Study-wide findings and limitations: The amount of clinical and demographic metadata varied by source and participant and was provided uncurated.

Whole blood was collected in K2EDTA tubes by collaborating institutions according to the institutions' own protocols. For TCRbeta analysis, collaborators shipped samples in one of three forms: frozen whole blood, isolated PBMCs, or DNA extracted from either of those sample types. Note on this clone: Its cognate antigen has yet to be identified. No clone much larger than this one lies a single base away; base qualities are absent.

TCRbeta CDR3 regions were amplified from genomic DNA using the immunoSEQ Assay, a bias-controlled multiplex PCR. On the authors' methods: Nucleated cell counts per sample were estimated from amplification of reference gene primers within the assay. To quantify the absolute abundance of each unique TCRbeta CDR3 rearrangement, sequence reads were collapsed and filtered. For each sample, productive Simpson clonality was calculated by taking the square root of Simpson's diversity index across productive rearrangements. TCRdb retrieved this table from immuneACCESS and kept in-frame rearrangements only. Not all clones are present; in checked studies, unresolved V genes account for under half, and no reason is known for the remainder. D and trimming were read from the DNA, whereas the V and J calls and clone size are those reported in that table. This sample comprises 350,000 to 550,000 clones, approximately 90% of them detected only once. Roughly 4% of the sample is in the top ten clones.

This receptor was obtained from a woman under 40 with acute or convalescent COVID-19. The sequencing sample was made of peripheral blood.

The CDR3 is CASSQRLGEGSNEQYF. The nucleotides are TGTGCCAGCAGCCAAAGATTAGGGGAGGGGAGTAACGAGCAGTACTTC. The sequence is built from TRBV14 and TRBJ2-7; the junction holds 7 bases that match TRBD2. As encoded in the germline V gene, CDR1 is SGHDN while CDR2 is FVKESK. Measured from the cysteine to the phenylalanine, the CDR3 is 16 residues long. CDR3 DNA is the only sequence kept; it has 48 bases, read in frame from the first base. Relative to germline, V is missing 2 bases and J is missing 5 bases, with 12 bases of the junction outside any gene match.